The 19 T cell receptor beta chains listed next were all sequenced from one sample in a study of T cell responses to AZD1222 COVID-19 vaccine. Method: immunoSEQ multiplex PCR; TCRdb's copy keeps in-frame clones and lacks some. The profile shows about 200,000 clones, roughly 92% of them singletons. The sample here was peripheral blood, taken on day 0 of AZD1222 vaccination. All receptors come from an adult in good health.

With respect to this clone: Different DNA sequences within this sample yield the same CDR3. The rearrangement uses TRBV3-1 (or the pseudogene TRBV3-2) and TRBJ1-5; D not resolved. This CDR3 comprises 13 residues. The V gene lost 2 bases and the J gene lost 0 bases, with 2 bases spanning the gap. CDR1 and CDR2 from the germline V gene are LGHDT and YNNKEL (reference sequence). The DNA for the CDR3 is TGTGCCAGCAGCCAAAGTAGCAATCAGCCCCAGCATTTT. Amino acids: CASSQSSNQPQHF.

This clone was counted a few times. The rearrangement joins TRBV4-1 to TRBJ1-1, with a weak D call TRBD1 (6 bases). Trimming cost V 2 bases and J 0 bases, with 22 bases left between them. The CDR3 length is 19 residues. The germline CDR1 and CDR2 sequences are MGHRA and YSYEKL. The DNA for the CDR3 is TGCGCCAGCAGCCAAAGGTTCCCCCGGGGGGCGTACATGAACACTGAAGCTTTCTTT. Its protein product is CASSQRFPRGAYMNTEAFF.

The chain combines TRBV30 with TRBJ2-7, with 11 positions matching TRBD1. Germline loops: CDR1 GTSNPN, CDR2 SVGIG (reference sequence). The CDR3 runs to 15 residues. V lost 4 bases, J lost 2 bases, and 7 bases stayed unmatched. The CDR3 DNA is TGTGCCTGGATTGGCCGGGACAGGGGGACCTACGAGCAGTACTTC. Translating gives CAWIGRDRGTYEQYF. The whole variable domain, filled in from reference TRBV30 and TRBJ2-7, reads SQTIHQWPATLVQPVGSPLSLECTVEGTSNPNLYWYRQAAGRGLQLLFYSVGIGQISSEVPQNLSASRPQDRQFILSSKKLLLSDSGFYLCAWIGRDRGTYEQYFGPGTRLTVT.

This chain links TRBV6-4 with TRBJ1-1, with D tentatively TRBD1 (6 bases). The CDR3 runs 12 residues. V lost 2 bases and J 8 bases, leaving 9 bases between the germline ends. Germline V gene sequence: CDR1 MRHNA, CDR2 SNTAGT. The DNA of the CDR3 is TGTGCCAGCAGTGACAGGCAGGGGGAAGCTTTCTTT. Its protein product is CASSDRQGEAFF.

This chain links TRBV7-2 with TRBJ1-3; D unresolved. There are 16 residues in the CDR3. Trimming stripped 5 bases from V and 4 bases from J, with 18 bases between. The germline gives CDR1 SGHTA, CDR2 FQGNSA. CDR3 DNA: TGTGCCAGCAGCCCCACAACGGACTATCCCGGAAACACCATATATTTT. This sequence encodes CASSPTTDYPGNTIYF.

The genes are TRBV6-5 and TRBJ2-7; D call uncertain. This CDR3 has 14 residues. V lost 0 bases, J lost 4 bases, and 10 bases lay in between. CDR1 is MNHEY, CDR2 SVGAGI, per germline. The CDR3 sequence is CASSYSFGIYEQYF. The DNA for the CDR3 is TGTGCCAGCAGTTACTCATTTGGGATATACGAGCAGTACTTC.

The genes are TRBV7-9 and TRBJ2-1, with D possibly being TRBD1 or TRBD2 (5 bases each). V was cut by 4 bases and J by 4 bases, with 17 bases left in between. The CDR3 extends over 16 amino acids. Germline V gene lookup returns CDR1 SEHNR and CDR2 FQNEAQ (reference sequence). The CDR3: CASSSAGTGGYNEQFF. CDR3 bases: TGTGCCAGCAGCTCGGCCGGGACCGGCGGGTACAATGAGCAGTTCTTC.

This chain uses TRBV3-1 (or the pseudogene TRBV3-2) with TRBJ1-5; no clear D. The CDR3 has 15 residues. V was cut by 3 bases and J by 4 bases, with 13 bases left in between. Germline V gene sequence: CDR1 LGHDT, CDR2 YNNKEL (reference sequence). CDR3 coding DNA: TGTGCCAGCAGCCAGGGCCCAGCTAGGAATCAGCCCCAGCATTTT. Translated, it gives CASSQGPARNQPQHF.

This chain links TRBV7-9 with TRBJ2-7; tentative D call: TRBD1 (6 bases). Germline assignment: CDR1 SEHNR and CDR2 FQNEAQ (reference sequence). This CDR3 has 14 amino acids. Trimming removed 4 bases from V and 1 base from J, with 11 bases in between. The CDR3 region is CASSSPDRSYEQYF. DNA for the CDR3: TGTGCCAGCAGCTCCCCGGACAGATCCTACGAGCAGTACTTC.

The gene calls are TRBV30 and TRBJ2-1; 8 positions agree with TRBD2. With 5 bases clipped from V and 3 bases from J, the junction kept 9 bases outside the gene matches. Germline V lookup: CDR1 GTSNPN, CDR2 SVGIG (reference sequence). The CDR3 length is 15 residues. CDR3 region: CAWDHGGAVYNEQFF. The CDR3 coding sequence is TGTGCCTGGGACCACGGGGGGGCCGTCTACAATGAGCAGTTCTTC. Together with reference TRBV30 and TRBJ2-1, the CDR3 gives the full variable domain: SQTIHQWPATLVQPVGSPLSLECTVEGTSNPNLYWYRQAAGRGLQLLFYSVGIGQISSEVPQNLSASRPQDRQFILSSKKLLLSDSGFYLCAWDHGGAVYNEQFFGPGTRLTVL.

V usage is TRBV6-5 and J usage is TRBJ2-1; D is possibly TRBD1 (8 bases). Germline CDR1 reads MNHEY; CDR2 reads SVGAGI. The CDR3 loop spans 13 amino acids. Trimming left V 7 bases short and J 10 bases short, with 17 bases between. The CDR3 spells CASTLQGGREQFF. The DNA for the CDR3 is TGTGCCAGCACCCTACAGGGGGGGCGAGAGCAGTTCTTC.

CDR3 sequence reads: CASSLTRGDTQYF. The CDR3 coding sequence is TGTGCCAGCAGCTTGACTAGGGGGGATACGCAGTATTTT. The gene calls are TRBV7-2 and TRBJ2-3; D possibly uses TRBD1 or TRBD2 (6 bases each). The CDR3 loop spans 13 amino acids. The V end lost 3 bases, the J end lost 6 bases, and 10 bases lay between the germline ends. CDR1 and CDR2 from the germline V gene are SGHTA and FQGNSA.

The chain employs TRBV19 and TRBJ1-1; the D gene is possibly TRBD1 (6 bases). Deletions cut 3 bases from V and 5 bases from J, with 19 bases between. Germline assignment: CDR1 LNHDA and CDR2 SQIVND (reference sequence). This CDR3 spans 16 amino acids. For the CDR3, the DNA is TGTGCCAGTAGTATCCTCTCCGCAGGGGTAGGGACTGAAGCTTTCTTT. This sequence encodes CASSILSAGVGTEAFF.

This clone has just a few counts. At the DNA level, this CDR3 is encoded by other sequences in the same sample as well. The rearrangement uses TRBV5-1 and TRBJ2-3, with 9 nucleotides matching TRBD1. The ends lost 0 bases at V and 3 bases at J; junction bases unmatched: 2. The CDR3 is made up of 15 amino acids. The germline V gene has CDR1 SGHRS and CDR2 YFSETQ. The CDR3 here is CASSLGDRVTDTQYF. The DNA for the CDR3 is TGCGCCAGCAGCTTGGGGGACAGGGTAACAGATACGCAGTATTTT.

The V gene is TRBV10-3, the J gene TRBJ2-3; 10 bases are a match to TRBD1. This CDR3 has 16 residues. CDR1 is ENHRY and CDR2 is SYGVKD in the germline V gene. V was pared by 4 bases and J by 4 bases, with 8 bases of the junction left unmatched. CDR3 sequence (DNA): TGTGCCATCAGTGGCACCGGGACAGGGGACCCAGATACGCAGTATTTT. This encodes CAISGTGTGDPDTQYF.

The CDR3 coding sequence is TGTGCCAGCAGCTCACAGGCCCGACAACCGTTAGATACGCAGTATTTT. This codes for CASSSQARQPLDTQYF. This chain uses TRBV11-2 with TRBJ2-3; D possibly corresponds to TRBD1 (5 bases). This CDR3 region has 16 residues. V lost 4 bases, J lost 5 bases, and 19 bases lay in between. Per the germline V gene, CDR1 is SGHAT and CDR2 is FQNNGV.

The CDR3 here is CASSRSWGSTDTQYF. The CDR3 bases are TGTGCCAGCAGCCGCAGCTGGGGGAGCACAGATACGCAGTATTTT. The chain recombines TRBV7-9 with TRBJ2-3; the D gene could be TRBD1 or TRBD2 (5 bases each). This CDR3 is 15 amino acids long. V was cut by 5 bases and J by 0 bases, with 12 bases left in between. Germline-derived CDR1 and CDR2 are SEHNR and FQNEAQ (reference sequence).

V is TRBV5-4 and J is TRBJ2-6; no clear D. From germline, CDR1 is SGHNT and CDR2 YYREEE (reference sequence). Trimming stripped 2 bases from V and 0 bases from J, with 6 bases between. This CDR3 region has 15 residues. CDR3 amino acids: CASSFSGSGANVLTF. The CDR3 nucleotides read TGTGCCAGCAGCTTCAGTGGCTCTGGGGCCAACGTCCTGACTTTC.

The rearrangement joins TRBV18 to TRBJ2-3; 8 bases are shared with TRBD2. The CDR3 totals 16 residues. Trimming removed 3 bases from V and 2 bases from J; junction bases left unmatched: 7. Germline assignment: CDR1 KGHSH and CDR2 LQKENI. CDR3 loop: CASSPSGGAFTDTQYF. Here the CDR3 DNA reads TGTGCCAGCTCACCGTCCGGGGGGGCCTTCACAGATACGCAGTATTTT.